This TCR beta chain appears in the sequencing data of a study of blood T cells in healthy people across ages. Study-level points and caveats: TCR beta diversity was tightly associated with the proportion of naive T cells. Investigators treated diversity estimates from one million T cells as underestimates. Unsorted PBMCs prevented conclusive naive versus antigen-experienced comparison.

Regarding this clonotype: What it binds is not known. A much larger clone lies a single base off, so this may be a read error.

Alongside a J-beta primer mix, a sample-barcoded 5' primer served in a second PCR lasting about 7 to 12 cycles. Through a template-switch adaptor with 12 random nucleotides, each cDNA molecule received a tag. TCRdb called the 5' RACE reads again in MiXCR, with one record for every CDR3 protein. The sample has fewer than 800,000 distinct CDR3 sequences; more than 40% are singletons. V lost 5 bases and J lost 6; bases outside the gene matches: 6. The germline gives CDR1 MNHEY, CDR2 SMNVEV (reference sequence). The CDR3 runs 14 residues. The sequenced sample was blood. The TCR was taken from a woman aged 55 to 70 in good health. The V call is TRBV27, the J call TRBJ2-4, with 8 bases fitting TRBD1. Here the CDR3 reads CASSTRTGRNIQYF. DNA of the CDR3: TGTGCCAGCAGTACGCGGACAGGGAGAAACATTCAGTACTTC.